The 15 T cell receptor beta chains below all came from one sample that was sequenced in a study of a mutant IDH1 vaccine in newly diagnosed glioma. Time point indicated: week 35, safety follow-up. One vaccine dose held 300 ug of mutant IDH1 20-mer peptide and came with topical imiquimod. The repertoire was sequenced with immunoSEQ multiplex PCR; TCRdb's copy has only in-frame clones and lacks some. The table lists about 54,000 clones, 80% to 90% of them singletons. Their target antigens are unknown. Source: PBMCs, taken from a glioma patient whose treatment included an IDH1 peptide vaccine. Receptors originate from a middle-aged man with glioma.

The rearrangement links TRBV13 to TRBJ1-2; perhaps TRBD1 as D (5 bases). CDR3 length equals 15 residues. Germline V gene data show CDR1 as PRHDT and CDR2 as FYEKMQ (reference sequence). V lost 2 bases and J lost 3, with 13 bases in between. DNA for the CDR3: TGTGCCAGCAGCTTACGATACCTAGGGGACTATGGCTACACCTTC. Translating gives CASSLRYLGDYGYTF.

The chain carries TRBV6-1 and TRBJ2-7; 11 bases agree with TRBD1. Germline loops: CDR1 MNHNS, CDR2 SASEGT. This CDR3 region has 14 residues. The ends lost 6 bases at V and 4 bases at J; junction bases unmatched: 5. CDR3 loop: CASSGGQGVYEQYF. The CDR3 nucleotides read TGTGCCAGCAGCGGGGGACAGGGGGTGTACGAGCAGTACTTC.

The CDR3 DNA reads as TGTGCCAGCAGACAACAGGGGGCTTCCTACAATGAGCAGTTCTTC. It is translated as CASRQQGASYNEQFF. The chain uses TRBV6-5 and TRBJ2-1, with TRBD1 matching 9 bases. The CDR3 is 15 amino acids. Per the germline V gene, CDR1 is MNHEY and CDR2 is SVGAGI. With V trimmed by 6 bases and J by 1 base, 4 bases remained unmatched.

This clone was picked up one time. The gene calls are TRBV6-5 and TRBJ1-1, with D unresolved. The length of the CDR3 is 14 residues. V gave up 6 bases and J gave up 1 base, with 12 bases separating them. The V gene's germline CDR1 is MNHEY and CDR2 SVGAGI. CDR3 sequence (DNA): TGTGCCAGCAGGATGGCGGGGTGGAACACTGAAGCTTTCTTT. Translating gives CASRMAGWNTEAFF.

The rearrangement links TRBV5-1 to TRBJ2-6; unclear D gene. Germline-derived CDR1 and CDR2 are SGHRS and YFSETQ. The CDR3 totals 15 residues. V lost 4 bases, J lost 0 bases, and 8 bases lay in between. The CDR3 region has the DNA TGCGCCAGCAGCCGAGGCGGCTCTGGGGCCAACGTCCTGACTTTC. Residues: CASSRGGSGANVLTF.

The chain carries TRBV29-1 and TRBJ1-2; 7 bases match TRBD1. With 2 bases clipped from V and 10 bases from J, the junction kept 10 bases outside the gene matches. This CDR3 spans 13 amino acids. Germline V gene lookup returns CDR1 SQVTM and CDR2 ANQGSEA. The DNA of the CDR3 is TGCAGCGTTGAAAGAGGGGGCGCAATGCTCTACACCTTC. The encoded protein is CSVERGGAMLYTF.

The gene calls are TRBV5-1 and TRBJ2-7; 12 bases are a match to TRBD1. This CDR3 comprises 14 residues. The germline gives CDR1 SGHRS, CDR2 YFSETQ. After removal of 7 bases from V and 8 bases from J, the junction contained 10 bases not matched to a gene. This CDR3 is CASPRDRGQEQQYF. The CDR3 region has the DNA TGCGCCAGCCCTCGGGACAGGGGGCAGGAACAGCAGTACTTC.

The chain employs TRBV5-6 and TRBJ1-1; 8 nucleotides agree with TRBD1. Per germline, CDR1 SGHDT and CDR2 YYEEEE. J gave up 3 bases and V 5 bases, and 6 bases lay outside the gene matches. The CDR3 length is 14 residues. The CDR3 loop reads CASSRRDRHTEAFF. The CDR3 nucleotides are TGTGCCAGCAGTCGCCGGGACAGGCACACTGAAGCTTTCTTT.

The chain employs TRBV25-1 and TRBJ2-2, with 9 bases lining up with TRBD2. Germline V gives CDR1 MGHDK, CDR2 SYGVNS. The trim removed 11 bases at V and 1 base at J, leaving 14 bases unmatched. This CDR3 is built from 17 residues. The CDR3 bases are TGTGCCGCTCTTCCTAGCGGGGCGATATGGAACACCGGGGAGCTGTTTTTT. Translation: CAALPSGAIWNTGELFF.

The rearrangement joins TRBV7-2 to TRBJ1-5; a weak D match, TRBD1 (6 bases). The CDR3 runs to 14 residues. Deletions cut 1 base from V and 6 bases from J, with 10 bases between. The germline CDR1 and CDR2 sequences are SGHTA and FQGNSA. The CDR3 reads CASSLVEGVQPQHF. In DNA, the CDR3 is TGTGCCAGCAGCTTAGTAGAGGGGGTTCAGCCCCAGCATTTT.

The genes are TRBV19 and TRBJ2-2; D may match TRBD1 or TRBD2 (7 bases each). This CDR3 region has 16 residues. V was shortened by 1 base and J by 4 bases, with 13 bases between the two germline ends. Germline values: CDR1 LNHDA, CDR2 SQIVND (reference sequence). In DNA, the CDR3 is TGTGCCAGTAGTATAGGGGGAGGGGGCACCACCGGGGAGCTGTTTTTT. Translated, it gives CASSIGGGGTTGELFF.

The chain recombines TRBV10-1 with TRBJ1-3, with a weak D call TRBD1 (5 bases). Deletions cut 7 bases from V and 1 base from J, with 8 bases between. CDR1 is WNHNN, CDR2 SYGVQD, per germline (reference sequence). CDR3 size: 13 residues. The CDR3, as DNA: TGCGCCAGCATGACAGTATCTGGAAACACCATATATTTT. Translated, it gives CASMTVSGNTIYF.

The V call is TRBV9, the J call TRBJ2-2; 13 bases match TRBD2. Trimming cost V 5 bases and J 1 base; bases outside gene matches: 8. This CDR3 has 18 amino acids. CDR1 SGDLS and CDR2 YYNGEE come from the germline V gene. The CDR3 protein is CASSLTSGRAWNTGELFF. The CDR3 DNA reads TGTGCCAGCAGTCTTACTAGCGGGAGGGCCTGGAACACCGGGGAGCTGTTTTTT.

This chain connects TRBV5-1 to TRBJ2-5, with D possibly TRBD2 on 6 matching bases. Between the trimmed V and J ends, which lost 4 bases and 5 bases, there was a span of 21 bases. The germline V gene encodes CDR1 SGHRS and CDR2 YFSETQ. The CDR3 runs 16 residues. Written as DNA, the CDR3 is TGCGCCAGCAGCCCGCCGGAGGGAACAATGGGGGAGACCCAGTACTTC. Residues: CASSPPEGTMGETQYF. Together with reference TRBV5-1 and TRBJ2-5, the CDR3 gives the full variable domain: KAGVTQTPRYLIKTRGQQVTLSCSPISGHRSVSWYQQTPGQGLQFLFEYFSETQRNKGNFPGRFSGRQFSNSRSEMNVSTLELGDSALYLCASSPPEGTMGETQYFGPGTRLLVL.

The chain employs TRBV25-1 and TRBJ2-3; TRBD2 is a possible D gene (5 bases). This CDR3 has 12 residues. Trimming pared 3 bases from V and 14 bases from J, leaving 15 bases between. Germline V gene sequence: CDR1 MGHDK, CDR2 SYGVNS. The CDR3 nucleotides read TGTGCCAGCAGTGATCCTCTAGCCCCGTTGTATTTT. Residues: CASSDPLAPLYF.